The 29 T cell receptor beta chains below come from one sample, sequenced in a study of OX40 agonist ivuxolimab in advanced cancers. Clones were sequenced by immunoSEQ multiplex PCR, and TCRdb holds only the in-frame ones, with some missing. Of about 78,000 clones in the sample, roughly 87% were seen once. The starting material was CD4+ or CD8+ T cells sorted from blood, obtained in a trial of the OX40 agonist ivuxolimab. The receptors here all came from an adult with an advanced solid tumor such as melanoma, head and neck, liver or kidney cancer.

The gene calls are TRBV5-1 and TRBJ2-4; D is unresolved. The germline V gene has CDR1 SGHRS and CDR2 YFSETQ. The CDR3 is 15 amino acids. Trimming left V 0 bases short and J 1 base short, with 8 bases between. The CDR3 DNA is TGCGCCAGCAGCTTGGGGCTCGACGCCAAAAACATTCAGTACTTC. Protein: CASSLGLDAKNIQYF.

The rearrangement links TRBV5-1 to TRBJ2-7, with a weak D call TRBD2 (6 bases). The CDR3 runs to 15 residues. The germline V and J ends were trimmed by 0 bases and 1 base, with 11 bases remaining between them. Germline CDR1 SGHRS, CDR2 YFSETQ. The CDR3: CASSLAGGTSYEQYF. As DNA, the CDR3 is TGCGCCAGCAGCTTGGCCGGCGGGACGTCCTACGAGCAGTACTTC.

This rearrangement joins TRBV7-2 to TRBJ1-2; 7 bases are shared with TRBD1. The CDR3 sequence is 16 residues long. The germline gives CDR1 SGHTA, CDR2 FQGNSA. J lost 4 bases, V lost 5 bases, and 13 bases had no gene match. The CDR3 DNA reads TGTGCCAGCAGCCCACGACAGGGAGGAGGAGTCTATGGCTACACCTTC. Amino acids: CASSPRQGGGVYGYTF. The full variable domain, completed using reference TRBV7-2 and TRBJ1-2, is GAGVSQSPSNKVTEKGKDVELRCDPISGHTALYWYRQSLGQGLEFLIYFQGNSAPDKSGLPSDRFSAERTGGSVSTLTIQRTQQEDSAVYLCASSPRQGGGVYGYTFGSGTRLTVV.

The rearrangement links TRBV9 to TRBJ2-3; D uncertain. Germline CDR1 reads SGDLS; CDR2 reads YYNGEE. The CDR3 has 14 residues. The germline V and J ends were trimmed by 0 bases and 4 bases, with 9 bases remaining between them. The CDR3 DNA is TGTGCCAGCAGCGTAGGCGACAACCCAGATACGCAGTATTTT. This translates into CASSVGDNPDTQYF. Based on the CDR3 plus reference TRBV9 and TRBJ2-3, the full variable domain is DSGVTQTPKHLITATGQRVTLRCSPRSGDLSVYWYQQSLDQGLQFLIQYYNGEERAKGNILERFSAQQFPDLHSELNLSSLELGDSALYFCASSVGDNPDTQYFGPGTRLTVL.

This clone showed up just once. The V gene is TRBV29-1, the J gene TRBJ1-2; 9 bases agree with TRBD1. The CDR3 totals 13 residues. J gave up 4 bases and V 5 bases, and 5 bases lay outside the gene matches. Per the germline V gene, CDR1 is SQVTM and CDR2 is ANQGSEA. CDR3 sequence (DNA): TGCAGCGTTACGGGACAGGGAGTCTATGGCTACACCTTC. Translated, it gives CSVTGQGVYGYTF.

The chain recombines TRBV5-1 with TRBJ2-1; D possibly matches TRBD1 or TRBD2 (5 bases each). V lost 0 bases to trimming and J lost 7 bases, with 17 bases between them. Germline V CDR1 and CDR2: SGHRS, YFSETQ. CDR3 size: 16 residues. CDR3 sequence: CASSLGHGAPKNEQFF. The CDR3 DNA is TGCGCCAGCAGCTTGGGTCACGGGGCCCCCAAAAATGAGCAGTTCTTC.

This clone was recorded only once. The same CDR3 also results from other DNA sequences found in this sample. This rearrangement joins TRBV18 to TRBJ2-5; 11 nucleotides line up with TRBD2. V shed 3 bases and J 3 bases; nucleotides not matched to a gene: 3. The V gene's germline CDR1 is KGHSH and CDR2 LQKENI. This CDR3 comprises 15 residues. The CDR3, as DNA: TGTGCCAGCTCACCCGGGACTAGCGGAAAAGAGACCCAGTACTTC. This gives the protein CASSPGTSGKETQYF.

The chain's CDR3 is CASSLVTASGRNNEQFF. The DNA for the CDR3 is TGTGCCAGCAGCTTAGTAACGGCTAGCGGGAGAAATAATGAGCAGTTCTTC. This rearrangement joins TRBV11-3 to TRBJ2-1, with TRBD2 matching over 10 bases. Germline V gene data show CDR1 as SGHNT and CDR2 as YENEEA. The CDR3 sequence is 17 residues long. J lost 7 bases, V lost 1 base, and 10 bases had no gene match.

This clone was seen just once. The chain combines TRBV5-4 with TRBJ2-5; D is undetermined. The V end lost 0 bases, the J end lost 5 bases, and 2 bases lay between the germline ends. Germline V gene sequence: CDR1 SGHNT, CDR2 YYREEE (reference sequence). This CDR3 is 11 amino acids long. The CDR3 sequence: CASSLAETQYF. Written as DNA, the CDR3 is TGTGCCAGCAGCTTGGCGGAGACCCAGTACTTC.

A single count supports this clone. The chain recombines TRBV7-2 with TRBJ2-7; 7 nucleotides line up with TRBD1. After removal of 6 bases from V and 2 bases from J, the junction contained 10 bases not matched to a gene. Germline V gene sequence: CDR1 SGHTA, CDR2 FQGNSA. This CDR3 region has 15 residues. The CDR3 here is CASSGQAGSPYEQYF. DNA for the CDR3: TGTGCCAGCAGTGGACAGGCAGGTTCTCCCTACGAGCAGTACTTC.

CDR3 sequence: CASSLFGSPNTGELFF. The CDR3 DNA follows: TGTGCCAGCAGCTTGTTTGGAAGTCCGAACACCGGGGAGCTGTTTTTT. The chain is built from TRBV5-6 and TRBJ2-2; no clear D. Trimming cost V 1 base and J 0 bases, with 10 bases left between them. The CDR3 spans 16 residues. The germline CDR1 and CDR2 sequences are SGHDT and YYEEEE.

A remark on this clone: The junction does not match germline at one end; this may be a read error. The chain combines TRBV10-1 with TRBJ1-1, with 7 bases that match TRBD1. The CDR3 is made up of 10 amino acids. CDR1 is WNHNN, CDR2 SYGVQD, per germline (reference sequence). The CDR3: CASSGGQKAF. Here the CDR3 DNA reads TGCGCCAGCAGTGGGGGACAGAAAGCATTT.

CDR3 in amino acids: CASSQDRVRDTEAFF. The CDR3 nucleotides read TGTGCCAGCAGCCAGGACAGGGTTCGGGACACTGAAGCTTTCTTT. This rearrangement joins TRBV7-9 to TRBJ1-1; 8 nucleotides agree with TRBD1. The CDR3 is 15 residues long. The junction had 8 bases not matched to a gene; V was cut back by 5 bases and J by 3 bases. CDR1 is SEHNR, CDR2 FQNEAQ, per germline (reference sequence).

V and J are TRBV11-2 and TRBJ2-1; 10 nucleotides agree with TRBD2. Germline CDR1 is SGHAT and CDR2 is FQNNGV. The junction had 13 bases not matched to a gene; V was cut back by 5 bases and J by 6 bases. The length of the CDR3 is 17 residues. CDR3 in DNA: TGTGCCAGCAGCCCGAGAATGCTAGCGGGAGTCTTCAATGAGCAGTTCTTC. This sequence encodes CASSPRMLAGVFNEQFF.

CDR3 protein: CASSQPGQEEKLFF. The CDR3 coding sequence is TGCGCCAGCAGCCAGCCAGGACAGGAGGAAAAACTGTTTTTT. The rearrangement links TRBV4-1 to TRBJ1-4; the match to TRBD1 covers 7 bases. CDR3 length equals 14 residues. In germline, CDR1 is MGHRA, CDR2 YSYEKL. Losses at the gene ends were 3 bases for V and 8 bases for J; bases not matched to a gene: 6.

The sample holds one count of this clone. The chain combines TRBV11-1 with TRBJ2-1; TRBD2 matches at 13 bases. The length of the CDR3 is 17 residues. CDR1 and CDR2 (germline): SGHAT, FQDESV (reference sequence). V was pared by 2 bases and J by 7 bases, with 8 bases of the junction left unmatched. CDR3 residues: CASSLSVRGLAGNEQFF. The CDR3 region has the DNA TGTGCCAGCAGCTTATCTGTTAGGGGACTAGCGGGAAATGAGCAGTTCTTC. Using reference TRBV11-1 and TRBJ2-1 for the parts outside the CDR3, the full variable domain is EAEVAQSPRYKITEKSQAVAFWCDPISGHATLYWYRQILGQGPELLVQFQDESVVDDSQLPKDRFSAERLKGVDSTLKIQPAELGDSAMYLCASSLSVRGLAGNEQFFGPGTRLTVL.

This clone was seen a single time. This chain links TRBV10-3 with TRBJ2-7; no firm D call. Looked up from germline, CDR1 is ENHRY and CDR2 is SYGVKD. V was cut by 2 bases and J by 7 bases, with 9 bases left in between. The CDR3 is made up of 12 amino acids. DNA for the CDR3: TGTGCCATCAGTGAGATAGGGAATGAGCAGTACTTC. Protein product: CAISEIGNEQYF.

CDR3 nucleotides: TGTGCCAGCAGCTTAGTAAGGGGCCAAGAGACCCAGTACTTC. This gives the protein CASSLVRGQETQYF. The rearrangement joins TRBV11-2 to TRBJ2-5; D might be TRBD1 (5 bases). Trimming stripped 1 base from V and 1 base from J, with 7 bases between. The CDR3 loop spans 14 amino acids. CDR1 and CDR2 from the germline V gene are SGHAT and FQNNGV.

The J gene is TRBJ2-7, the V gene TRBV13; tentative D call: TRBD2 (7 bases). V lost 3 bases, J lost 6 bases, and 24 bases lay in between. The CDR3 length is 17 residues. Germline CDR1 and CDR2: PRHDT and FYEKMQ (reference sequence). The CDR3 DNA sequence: TGTGCCAGCAGCTTGAAGGGGGAGGGCCATTGGTTTTCCGAGCAGTACTTC. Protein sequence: CASSLKGEGHWFSEQYF.

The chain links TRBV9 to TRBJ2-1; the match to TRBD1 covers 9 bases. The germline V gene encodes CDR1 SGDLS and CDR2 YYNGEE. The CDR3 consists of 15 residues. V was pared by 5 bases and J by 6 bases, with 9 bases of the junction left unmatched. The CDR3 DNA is TGTGCCAGCAGGTCCACAGGGGGCGCTGCCAATGAGCAGTTCTTC. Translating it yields CASRSTGGAANEQFF.

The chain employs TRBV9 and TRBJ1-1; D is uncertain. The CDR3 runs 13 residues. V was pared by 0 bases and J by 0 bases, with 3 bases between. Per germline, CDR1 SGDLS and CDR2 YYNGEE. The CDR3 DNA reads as TGTGCCAGCAGCGTAGCCATGAACACTGAAGCTTTCTTT. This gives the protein CASSVAMNTEAFF.

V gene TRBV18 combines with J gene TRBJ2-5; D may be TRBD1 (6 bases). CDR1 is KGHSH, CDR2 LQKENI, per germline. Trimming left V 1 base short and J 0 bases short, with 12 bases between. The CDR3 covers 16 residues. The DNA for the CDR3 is TGTGCCAGCTCACCACGACAGGACCCCTACCAAGAGACCCAGTACTTC. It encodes CASSPRQDPYQETQYF.

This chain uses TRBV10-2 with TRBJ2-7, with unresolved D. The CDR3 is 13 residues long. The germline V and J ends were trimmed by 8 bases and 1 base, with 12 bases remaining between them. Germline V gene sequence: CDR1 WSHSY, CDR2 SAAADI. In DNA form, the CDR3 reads TGCGCCAGCTACAACACCGGATCCTACGAGCAGTACTTC. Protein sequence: CASYNTGSYEQYF.

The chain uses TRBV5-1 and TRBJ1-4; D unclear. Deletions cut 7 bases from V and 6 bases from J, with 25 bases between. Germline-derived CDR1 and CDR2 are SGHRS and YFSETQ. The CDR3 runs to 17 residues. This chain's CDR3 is CASQSGFGQPGDEKLFF. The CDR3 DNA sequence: TGCGCCAGCCAGAGTGGTTTCGGGCAACCAGGCGATGAAAAACTGTTTTTT.

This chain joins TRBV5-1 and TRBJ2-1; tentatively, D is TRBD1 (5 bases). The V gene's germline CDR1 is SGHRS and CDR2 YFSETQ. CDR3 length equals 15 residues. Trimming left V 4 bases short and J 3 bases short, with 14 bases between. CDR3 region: CASSETDLHYNEQFF. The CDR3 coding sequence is TGCGCCAGCAGCGAGACAGATCTGCACTACAATGAGCAGTTCTTC.

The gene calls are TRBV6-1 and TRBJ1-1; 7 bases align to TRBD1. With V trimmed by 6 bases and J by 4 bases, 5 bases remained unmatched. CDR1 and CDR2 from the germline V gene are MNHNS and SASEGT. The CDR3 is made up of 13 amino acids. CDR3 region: CASSTTGATEAFF. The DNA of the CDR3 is TGTGCCAGCAGCACTACAGGGGCCACTGAAGCTTTCTTT.

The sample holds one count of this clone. CDR3 residues: CASRSYSGGAYEQYF. CDR3 sequence (DNA): TGTGCCAGCAGATCCTATAGCGGGGGAGCCTACGAGCAGTACTTC. The chain has TRBV7-9 and TRBJ2-5, with 9 bases fitting TRBD2. The end of the DNA is better explained by TRBJ2-7, so the J call may be wrong. This CDR3 contains 15 residues. Germline V gives CDR1 SEHNR, CDR2 FQNEAQ (reference sequence).

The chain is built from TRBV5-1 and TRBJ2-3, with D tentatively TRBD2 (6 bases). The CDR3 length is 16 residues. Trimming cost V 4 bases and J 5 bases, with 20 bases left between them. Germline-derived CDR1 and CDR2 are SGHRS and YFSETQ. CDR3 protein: CASSPVEGSSIDTQYF. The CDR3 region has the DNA TGCGCCAGCAGCCCGGTGGAGGGGTCAAGTATAGATACGCAGTATTTT.

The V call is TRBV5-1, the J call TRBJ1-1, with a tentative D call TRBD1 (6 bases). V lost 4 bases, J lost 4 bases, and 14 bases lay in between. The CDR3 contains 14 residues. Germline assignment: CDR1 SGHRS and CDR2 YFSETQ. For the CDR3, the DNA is TGCGCCAGCAGCCAACAGGGAAGTGGCACTGAAGCTTTCTTT. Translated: CASSQQGSGTEAFF. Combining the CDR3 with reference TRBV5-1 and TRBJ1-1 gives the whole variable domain KAGVTQTPRYLIKTRGQQVTLSCSPISGHRSVSWYQQTPGQGLQFLFEYFSETQRNKGNFPGRFSGRQFSNSRSEMNVSTLELGDSALYLCASSQQGSGTEAFFGQGTRLTVV.